Listed below are T cell receptor beta chains from one sample, sequenced in a study of T cells in narcolepsy. Clones were read by immunoSEQ multiplex PCR, and TCRdb kept only the in-frame ones, dropping some. There are approximately 25,000 clones in the sample; 79% occur only once, and about 6% lies in the top ten. The sample was memory (CD45RA-) CD4+ T cells from blood. The receptors were gathered from a human donor in good health. CDR3s include the opening cysteine and the closing phenylalanine or tryptophan. The D gene is left open where the match is weak. Size is omitted from some rows. Given values are once, few, many or a class for expanded clones.

TRBJ2-1,.,TRBV6-6,TRBD2,CASRDLAGGSHNEQFF,TGTGCCAGCAGGGACCTAGCGGGGGGGTCCCACAATGAGCAGTTCTTC
TRBJ2-3,.,TRBV7-2,.,CASSLNGEDTQYF,TGTGCCAGCAGCTTAAACGGGGAGGATACGCAGTATTTT
TRBJ2-1,.,TRBV15,.,CATSEGLYNEQFF,TGTGCCACCAGCGAGGGCCTGTACAATGAGCAGTTCTTC
TRBJ1-2,.,TRBV2,.,CASTQGFYGYTF,TGTGCCAGCACCCAGGGGTTCTATGGCTACACCTTC
TRBJ2-5,.,TRBV7-9,TRBD2,CASSWGLAGETQYF,TGTGCCAGCAGCTGGGGACTAGCGGGAGAGACCCAGTACTTC
TRBJ1-2,.,TRBV18,.,CASSLQGGGYTF,TGTGCCAGCTCACTACAGGGTGGTGGCTACACCTTC
TRBJ1-2,.,TRBV6-6,.,CASTTTRDRYYGYTF,TGTGCCAGCACCACAACCCGGGACCGATACTATGGCTACACCTTC
TRBJ2-5,.,TRBV11-2,.,CASSPEPGPREQYF,TGTGCCAGCAGCCCCGAACCCGGGCCTCGGGAGCAGTACTTC
TRBJ1-5,.,TRBV2,.,CASSVRFGTLDVGNQPQHF,TGTGCCAGCAGCGTAAGATTCGGGACGCTCGATGTGGGCAATCAGCCCCAGCATTTT
TRBJ1-1,.,TRBV6-5,TRBD1,CASSGQGVSWTEAFF,TGTGCCAGCAGTGGACAGGGGGTTTCTTGGACTGAAGCTTTCTTT
TRBJ1-3,.,TRBV28,.,CASSSWGVTGNTIYF,TGTGCCAGCAGTTCCTGGGGGGTGACTGGAAACACCATATATTTT
TRBJ2-5,.,TRBV2,.,CASSRGAGETQYF,TGTGCCAGCAGTAGAGGGGCCGGAGAGACCCAGTACTTC
TRBJ1-6,.,TRBV2,TRBD1,CASTVPRDRNSPLHF,TGTGCCAGCACCGTTCCCCGGGACAGAAATTCACCCCTCCACTTT
TRBJ2-7,medium-sized,TRBV6-1,TRBD2,CASSGPGRGASYEQYF,TGTGCCAGCAGTGGGCCCGGGCGGGGGGCCTCCTACGAGCAGTACTTC
TRBJ2-3,.,TRBV11-2,.,CASSHTDTQYF,TGTGCCAGCAGCCACACAGATACGCAGTATTTT
TRBJ1-1,once,TRBV10-3,TRBD1,CAISDRRQGGGSTEAFF,TGTGCCATCAGTGATCGGAGACAGGGAGGAGGGAGCACTGAAGCTTTCTTT
TRBJ2-1,.,TRBV27,.,CASSLKSGVINEQFF,TGTGCCAGCAGTTTAAAGTCAGGGGTTATAAATGAGCAGTTCTTC
TRBJ1-1,.,TRBV5-1,.,CASKSELGEAFF,TGCGCCAGCAAATCAGAGCTAGGTGAAGCTTTCTTT
TRBJ1-2,few,TRBV28,.,CASSPPYYGYTF,TGTGCCAGCAGCCCCCCCTATTATGGCTACACCTTC
TRBJ2-1,.,TRBV9,TRBD2,CASSVGLAGSSSINEQFF,TGTGCCAGCAGCGTCGGGCTAGCGGGAAGTTCATCGATCAATGAGCAGTTCTTC
TRBJ2-7,.,TRBV27,TRBD2,CASSFSGSRREQYF,TGTGCCAGCAGTTTTAGCGGGAGTCGGAGGGAGCAGTACTTC
TRBJ1-5,few,TRBV28,TRBD1,CASSGNRGAQPQHF,TGTGCCAGCAGTGGGAACAGGGGAGCACAGCCCCAGCATTTT
TRBJ2-7,.,TRBV9,.,CASSVGGASGQYF,TGTGCCAGCAGCGTAGGGGGGGCTAGCGGGCAGTACTTC
TRBJ1-1,.,TRBV6-6,.,CASKTDGTGTEAFF,TGTGCCAGTAAGACCGACGGGACGGGTACTGAAGCTTTCTTT
TRBJ1-1,few,TRBV28,.,CASSATTVNTEAFF,TGTGCCAGCAGTGCCACTACAGTGAACACTGAAGCTTTCTTT
TRBJ2-7,.,TRBV6-4,TRBD1,CASSKGQGTSYEQYF,TGTGCCAGCAGTAAAGGACAGGGAACCTCCTACGAGCAGTACTTC
TRBJ1-5,.,TRBV15,.,CATSRDRLRGQPQHF,TGTGCCACCAGCAGAGATCGCCTGAGGGGCCAGCCCCAGCATTTT
TRBJ2-7,.,TRBV5-1,.,CASSRGPYEQYF,TGCGCCAGCAGCCGCGGTCCCTACGAGCAGTACTTC
TRBJ2-7,.,TRBV18,TRBD1,CASRTRDRPYEQYF,TGTGCCAGCCGAACCCGGGACAGACCCTACGAGCAGTACTTC
TRBJ1-1,once,TRBV18,TRBD1,CASSRALDRGPTEAFF,TGTGCCAGCTCACGGGCACTTGACAGGGGGCCCACTGAAGCTTTCTTT
TRBJ2-5,.,TRBV7-3,.,CASSLGSWETQYF,TGTGCCAGCAGCCTGGGATCTTGGGAGACCCAGTACTTC
TRBJ2-1,.,TRBV4-3,.,CASSQGFADDNEQFF,TGCGCCAGCAGCCAAGGTTTTGCGGATGACAATGAGCAGTTCTTC
TRBJ1-1,.,TRBV21-1,.,CASSKVGRDQVGNTEAFF,TGTGCCAGCAGCAAAGTGGGCAGGGATCAGGTAGGGAACACTGAAGCTTTCTTT
TRBJ2-3,.,TRBV28,.,CASSAPSALTDTQYF,TGTGCCAGCAGTGCCCCTAGCGCTCTTACAGATACGCAGTATTTT
TRBJ2-5,.,TRBV15,.,CATSRDTLGQETQYF,TGTGCCACCAGCAGAGATACGCTAGGCCAGGAGACCCAGTACTTC
TRBJ2-1,.,TRBV28,TRBD1,CASTDRVAGEQFF,TGTGCCAGCACCGACAGGGTGGCTGGTGAGCAGTTCTTC
TRBJ2-6,.,TRBV5-1,.,CASLDGVGSGANVLTF,TGCGCCAGCCTCGACGGTGTGGGCTCTGGGGCCAACGTCCTGACTTTC
TRBJ2-7,.,TRBV5-1,TRBD1,CASSLGGQGYEQYF,TGCGCCAGCAGCTTGGGGGGACAGGGCTACGAGCAGTACTTC
TRBJ1-4,.,TRBV6-4,.,CASSPKRPGGTNEKLFF,TGTGCCAGCAGTCCGAAACGACCCGGGGGAACTAATGAAAAACTGTTTTTT
TRBJ1-3,.,TRBV5-4,.,CASSLIRRDSGNTIYF,TGTGCCAGCAGCTTGATCCGCAGGGACTCTGGAAACACCATATATTTT
TRBJ2-6,few,TRBV5-1,.,CASSLDAGGSPGANVLTF,TGCGCCAGCAGCTTGGATGCAGGAGGCTCGCCTGGGGCCAACGTCCTGACTTTC
TRBJ1-2,.,TRBV19,.,CASSMGSGSLPYGYTF,TGTGCCAGTAGTATGGGATCAGGGAGCCTACCCTATGGCTACACCTTC
TRBJ1-2,once,TRBV7-8,.,CASSLSRAGDGYTF,TGTGCCAGCAGCCTATCTCGGGCAGGGGATGGCTACACCTTC
TRBJ1-1,.,TRBV6-4,.,CASSDRPGQNTEAFF,TGTGCCAGCAGTGACCGACCGGGACAGAACACTGAAGCTTTCTTT
TRBJ1-4,.,TRBV5-1,.,CASSLTALRNEKLFF,TGCGCCAGCAGCTTGACAGCCCTGCGAAATGAAAAACTGTTTTTT
TRBJ2-3,once,TRBV10-3,.,CAISEDTLPGDTQYF,TGTGCCATCAGTGAAGACACTCTCCCGGGCGATACGCAGTATTTT
TRBJ1-1,few,TRBV5-6,.,CASSWFVGKNTEAFF,TGTGCCAGCAGCTGGTTCGTCGGGAAGAACACTGAAGCTTTCTTT
TRBJ1-2,.,TRBV7-2,.,CASSLAGSSHYGYTF,TGTGCCAGCAGCTTAGCCGGTAGTTCCCACTATGGCTACACCTTC
TRBJ1-5,.,TRBV5-5,.,CASSLGFQVPSNQPQHF,TGTGCCAGCAGCTTGGGCTTTCAGGTCCCTAGCAATCAGCCCCAGCATTTT
TRBJ2-4,few,TRBV10-3,.,CAISESSGGLGKNIQYF,TGTGCCATCAGTGAGTCGAGCGGCGGCCTAGGCAAAAACATTCAGTACTTC
TRBJ1-4,.,TRBV9,TRBD1,CASSAQGRMQKLFF,TGTGCCAGCAGCGCACAGGGGAGGATGCAAAAACTGTTTTTT
TRBJ2-5,.,TRBV9,.,CASSVVQGGQETQYF,TGTGCCAGCAGCGTAGTCCAGGGAGGTCAAGAGACCCAGTACTTC
TRBJ1-5,once,TRBV19,.,CASSTARGYQPQHF,TGTGCCAGTAGTACTGCCCGCGGGTATCAGCCCCAGCATTTT
TRBJ2-7,.,TRBV19,.,CASSIGNRLREQYF,TGTGCCAGTAGTATCGGGAACAGGCTCCGGGAGCAGTACTTC
TRBJ2-7,once,TRBV6-1,TRBD1,CASIGTGPNEQYF,TGTGCCAGCATCGGGACAGGCCCGAACGAGCAGTACTTC